Shown below are 10 T cell receptor beta chains from a single sample sequenced in a study of patients and donors after allogeneic stem cell transplantation (dated by TCRdb to 2020 to 2022). The library was prepared using RT-PCR. Instrument used: NextSeq 550. Clones were called with MiXCR by TCRdb after fastp trimmed the public reads at Q25, and only in-frame beta chains were retained. Rows matching on CDR3 protein sequence are summarized as one entry with the most common DNA and genes. Present in this sample are approximately 200,000 distinct CDR3 sequences, roughly two fifths of which were seen just once. Roughly 12% of the sample is held by the ten biggest clonotypes. Sequencing was carried out using blood, either unsorted or a sorted T cell fraction (not recorded which). The receptors here all came from a human donor who was either an allogeneic HSCT recipient or a stem cell or donor lymphocyte infusion donor (not recorded which). It is not recorded whose cells these are; they may come from a transplant donor.

This clonotype was seen at least ten times. This rearrangement joins TRBV6-5 to TRBJ1-1; tentative D call: TRBD1 (5 bases). V gave up 6 bases and J gave up 0 bases, with 11 bases separating them. This CDR3 region has 14 residues. The V gene's germline CDR1 is MNHEY and CDR2 SVGAGI. CDR3 nucleotides: TGTGCCAGCAGCCAGGGACGGATGAACACTGAAGCTTTCTTT. This codes for CASSQGRMNTEAFF.

This clonotype has a handful of counts. The gene calls are TRBV20-1 and TRBJ1-2; 7 nucleotides match TRBD1. The CDR3 runs 13 residues. The germline V gene encodes CDR1 DFQATT and CDR2 SNEGSKA (reference sequence). Trimming took 4 bases from V and 4 from J; bases not matched to a gene: 6. CDR3 in DNA: TGCAGTGCTACCCGACAGGGATCCTATGGCTACACCTTC. Protein sequence: CSATRQGSYGYTF.

The gene calls are TRBV5-1 and TRBJ1-4; D is unclear. The CDR3 loop spans 17 amino acids. V dropped 2 bases and J dropped 0 bases, with 14 bases sitting between them. Germline V gene data show CDR1 as SGHRS and CDR2 as YFSETQ. Here the CDR3 DNA reads TGCGCCAGCAGCTTCAGAGGACCCGCTGCAACTAATGAAAAACTGTTTTTT. It specifies CASSFRGPAATNEKLFF.

This clonotype was seen once. The chain joins TRBV7-8 to TRBJ2-3; 7 nucleotides match TRBD1. Germline lookup yields CDR1 SGHVS and CDR2 FQNEAQ. The CDR3 runs to 15 residues. V lost 4 bases and J lost 0; bases outside the gene matches: 4. The CDR3 loop reads CASSYGTASTDTQYF. In DNA form, the CDR3 reads TGTGCCAGCAGCTATGGGACAGCTAGCACAGATACGCAGTATTTT.

There are a few counts of this clonotype. The chain couples TRBV11-3 to TRBJ1-1; D gene ambiguous. The germline V gene has CDR1 SGHNT and CDR2 YENEEA. Trimming left V 5 bases short and J 8 bases short, with 12 bases between. The CDR3 loop spans 12 amino acids. CDR3 in DNA: TGTGCCAGCAGCCCCCGAGTGGCGGAAGCTTTCTTT. Translation: CASSPRVAEAFF.

This chain uses TRBV7-9 with TRBJ1-1, with a possible D match to TRBD1 (5 bases). V lost 3 bases to trimming and J lost 3 bases, with 14 bases between them. This CDR3 has 15 amino acids. Germline V lookup: CDR1 SEHNR, CDR2 FQNEAQ (reference sequence). CDR3 DNA sequence: TGTGCCAGCAGCTTTTCCCTTGGGACCCACACTGAAGCTTTCTTT. This encodes CASSFSLGTHTEAFF. Variable domain in full (rest from reference TRBV7-9 and TRBJ1-1): DTGVSQNPRHKITKRGQNVTFRCDPISEHNRLYWYRQTLGQGPEFLTYFQNEAQLEKSRLLSDRFSAERPKGSFSTLEIQRTEQGDSAMYLCASSFSLGTHTEAFFGQGTRLTVV.

This clonotype was observed a few times. The chain employs TRBV12-3 or TRBV12-4 and TRBJ1-3, with D possibly TRBD1 on 6 matching bases. V was trimmed by 2 bases and J by 0 bases, leaving 8 bases between them. This CDR3 is built from 15 residues. The CDR3, as DNA: TGTGCCAGCAGTTTACAGGGGAACTCTGGAAACACCATATATTTT. It translates to CASSLQGNSGNTIYF.

This clonotype was counted only a few times. The rearrangement uses TRBV5-5 and TRBJ1-5; D is unresolved. The germline V gene has CDR1 SGHKS and CDR2 YYEKEE (reference sequence). This CDR3 spans 15 amino acids. V lost 4 bases to trimming and J lost 1 base, with 12 bases between them. CDR3 sequence: CASSGGSPSNQPQHF. For the CDR3, the DNA is TGTGCCAGCAGCGGAGGGTCCCCCAGCAATCAGCCCCAGCATTTT.

In nucleotides, the CDR3 is TGTGCCAGCAGTTCGGACGCCCTTACGCAGTATTTT. This translates into CASSSDALTQYF. The J gene is TRBJ2-3, the V gene TRBV12-3 or TRBV12-4; D is ambiguous. V was shortened by 4 bases and J by 8 bases, with 10 bases between the two germline ends. CDR3 length: 12 residues.

As DNA, the CDR3 is TGTGCCAGCAGTGAAAGGAGACTAGCGGGGGTCAATGAGCAGTTCTTC. Its translation: CASSERRLAGVNEQFF. V and J are TRBV6-1 and TRBJ2-1; TRBD2 agrees at 12 bases. Germline assignment: CDR1 MNHNS and CDR2 SASEGT. This CDR3 is built from 16 residues. V lost 2 bases and J lost 6; bases outside the gene matches: 5.